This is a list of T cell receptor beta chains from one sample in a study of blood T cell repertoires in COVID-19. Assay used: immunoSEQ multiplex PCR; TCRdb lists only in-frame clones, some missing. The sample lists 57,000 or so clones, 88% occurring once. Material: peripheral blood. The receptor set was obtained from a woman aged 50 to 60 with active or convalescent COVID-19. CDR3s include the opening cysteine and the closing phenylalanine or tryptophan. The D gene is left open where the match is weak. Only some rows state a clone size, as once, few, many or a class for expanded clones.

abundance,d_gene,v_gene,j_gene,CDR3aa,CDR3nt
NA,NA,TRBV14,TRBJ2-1,CASSQNRLNEQFF,TGTGCCAGCAGCCAAAATCGACTTAATGAGCAGTTCTTC
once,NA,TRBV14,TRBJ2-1,CASGSQGNEQFF,TGTGCCAGCGGAAGTCAGGGTAATGAGCAGTTCTTC
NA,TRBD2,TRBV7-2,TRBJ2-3,CASSPGLAGDTQYF,TGTGCCAGCAGCCCTGGACTAGCGGGAGATACGCAGTATTTT
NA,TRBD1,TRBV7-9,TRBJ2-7,CASSFRTGAYEQYF,TGTGCCAGCAGCTTTAGGACAGGGGCCTACGAGCAGTACTTC
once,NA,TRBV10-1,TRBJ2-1,CASSESELGGGEQFF,TGCGCCAGCAGTGAGTCTGAACTAGGAGGCGGTGAGCAGTTCTTC
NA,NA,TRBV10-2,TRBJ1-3,CASSESFLVGSSGNTIYF,TGCGCCAGCAGTGAGTCGTTTTTGGTAGGGAGCTCTGGAAACACCATATATTTT
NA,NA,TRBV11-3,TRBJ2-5,CASSFNSGETQYF,TGTGCCAGCAGCTTTAACAGTGGGGAGACCCAGTACTTC
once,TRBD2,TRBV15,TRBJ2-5,CATSNHGPGRETQYF,TGTGCCACCAGCAATCACGGGCCCGGGAGGGAGACCCAGTACTTC
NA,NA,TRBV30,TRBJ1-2,CAWTGLLNYGYTF,TGTGCCTGGACCGGACTCCTGAACTATGGCTACACCTTC
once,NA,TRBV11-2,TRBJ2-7,CASSLGYRGTYEQYF,TGTGCCAGCAGCTTAGGTTATAGGGGCACCTACGAGCAGTACTTC
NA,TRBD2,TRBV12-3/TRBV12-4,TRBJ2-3,CASSFITGGGYF,TGTGCCAGCAGTTTTATCACGGGAGGCGGGTATTTT
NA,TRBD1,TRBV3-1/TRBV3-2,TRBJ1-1,CASSERTGSMNTEAFF,TGTGCCAGCAGTGAACGGACAGGGTCGATGAACACTGAAGCTTTCTTT
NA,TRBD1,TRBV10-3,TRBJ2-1,CAIEAGTGTHNEQFF,TGTGCCATCGAGGCCGGGACAGGGACCCACAATGAGCAGTTCTTC
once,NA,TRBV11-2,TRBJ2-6,CASNIFEDGTYSGANVLTF,TGTGCCAGCAACATTTTCGAGGACGGGACTTACTCTGGGGCCAACGTCCTGACTTTC
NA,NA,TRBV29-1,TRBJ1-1,CSVERRAVNTEAFF,TGCAGCGTTGAACGCAGGGCGGTTAACACTGAAGCTTTCTTT
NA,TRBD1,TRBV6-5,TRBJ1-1,CASNLVAGGTEAFF,TGTGCCAGCAATCTGGTTGCAGGGGGCACTGAAGCTTTCTTT
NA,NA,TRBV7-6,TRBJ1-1,CASSRREGGETEAFF,TGTGCCAGCAGCCGAAGGGAGGGAGGGGAAACTGAAGCTTTCTTT
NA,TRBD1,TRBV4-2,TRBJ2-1,CASSQGIRTGGSNEQFF,TGTGCCAGCAGCCAAGGTATCCGGACAGGGGGTAGCAATGAGCAGTTCTTC
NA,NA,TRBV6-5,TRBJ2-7,CASNPGSSYEQYF,TGTGCCAGCAACCCGGGAAGCTCCTACGAGCAGTACTTC
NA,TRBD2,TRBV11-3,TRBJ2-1,CASSLSDGRALYNEQFF,TGTGCCAGCAGCTTATCTGACGGGAGGGCCCTCTACAATGAGCAGTTCTTC
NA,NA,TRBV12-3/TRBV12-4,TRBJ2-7,CASSRDSREQYF,TGTGCCAGCAGTCGGGATTCTCGCGAGCAGTACTTC
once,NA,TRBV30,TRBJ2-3,CAWSQADTQYF,TGTGCCTGGAGCCAAGCTGATACGCAGTATTTT
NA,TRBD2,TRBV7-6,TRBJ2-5,CASSLVGLAGDGEETQYF,TGTGCCAGCAGCTTAGTGGGACTAGCGGGAGACGGGGAAGAGACCCAGTACTTC
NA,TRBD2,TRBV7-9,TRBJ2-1,CASSQHLGRAGMYNEQFF,TGTGCCAGCAGCCAACACCTCGGGAGGGCCGGAATGTACAATGAGCAGTTCTTC
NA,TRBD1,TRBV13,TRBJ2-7,CASSVSGTGFHEQYF,TGTGCCAGCAGCGTCTCCGGGACAGGGTTTCACGAGCAGTACTTC
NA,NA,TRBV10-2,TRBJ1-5,CASSEGLINQPQHF,TGCGCCAGCAGTGAGGGCCTTATAAATCAGCCCCAGCATTTT
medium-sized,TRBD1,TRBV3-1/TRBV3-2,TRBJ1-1,CASRETGGRTEAFF,TGTGCCAGCAGGGAGACAGGGGGCAGAACTGAAGCTTTCTTT
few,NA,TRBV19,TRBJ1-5,CASSHTEEYQPQHF,TGTGCCAGTAGTCATACAGAAGAGTACCAGCCCCAGCATTTT
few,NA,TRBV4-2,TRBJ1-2,CASSQEDSAYGYTF,TGTGCCAGCAGCCAAGAGGACTCAGCCTATGGCTACACCTTC
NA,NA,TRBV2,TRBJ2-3,CASSDDGKDTQYF,TGTGCCAGCAGTGACGACGGGAAAGATACGCAGTATTTT
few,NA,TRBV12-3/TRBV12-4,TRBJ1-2,CASSPTALYGYTF,TGTGCCAGCAGCCCGACAGCTTTATATGGCTACACCTTC
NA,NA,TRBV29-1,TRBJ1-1,CSVESGWSTEAFF,TGCAGCGTTGAATCAGGGTGGAGCACTGAAGCTTTCTTT
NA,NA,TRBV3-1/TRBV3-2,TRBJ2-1,CASSQEGGGNEQFF,TGTGCCAGCAGCCAAGAGGGTGGAGGGAATGAGCAGTTCTTC
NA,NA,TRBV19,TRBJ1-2,CASSLSERGGYGYTF,TGTGCCAGTAGTCTTTCAGAAAGAGGGGGCTATGGCTACACCTTC
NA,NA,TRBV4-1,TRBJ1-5,CASSQASGGSNQPQHF,TGCGCCAGCAGCCAAGCTTCGGGGGGTAGCAATCAGCCCCAGCATTTT
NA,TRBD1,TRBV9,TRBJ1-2,CASSVEGASIYGYTF,TGTGCCAGCAGCGTAGAGGGGGCCTCGATTTATGGCTACACCTTC
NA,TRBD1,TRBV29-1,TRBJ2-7,CSGGTGERPKEQYF,TGCAGCGGGGGGACAGGGGAGCGACCCAAAGAGCAGTACTTC
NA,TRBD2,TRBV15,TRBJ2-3,CATSSPGGGGPDTQYF,TGTGCCACCAGCAGTCCAGGCGGGGGAGGGCCGGATACGCAGTATTTT
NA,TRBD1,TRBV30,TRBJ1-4,CAWPQRQGRMTNEKLFF,TGTGCCTGGCCCCAACGACAGGGGAGGATGACTAATGAAAAACTGTTTTTT
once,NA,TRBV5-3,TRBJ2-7,CARSLEGIINEQYF,TGTGCCAGAAGCTTGGAGGGGATCATTAACGAGCAGTACTTC
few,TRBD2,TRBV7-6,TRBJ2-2,CASSFRLAGGVGGELFF,TGTGCCAGCAGCTTCCGACTAGCGGGAGGAGTGGGCGGGGAGCTGTTTTTT
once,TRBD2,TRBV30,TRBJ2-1,CAWSGLAGNNEQFF,TGTGCCTGGAGTGGGCTAGCGGGCAACAATGAGCAGTTCTTC
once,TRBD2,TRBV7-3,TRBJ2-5,CASSLSSGRAGGETQYF,TGTGCCAGCAGCTTAAGTAGCGGGAGGGCCGGGGGAGAGACCCAGTACTTC
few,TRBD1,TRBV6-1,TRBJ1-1,CASSDVQGGTEAFF,TGTGCCAGCAGTGACGTACAGGGGGGAACTGAAGCTTTCTTT
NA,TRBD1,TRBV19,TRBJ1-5,CASRAGGQGEFQPQHF,TGTGCCAGTAGGGCTGGTGGACAGGGGGAATTTCAGCCCCAGCATTTT
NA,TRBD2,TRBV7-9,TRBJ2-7,CASSRRLAPYEQYF,TGTGCCAGCAGCCGAAGACTAGCGCCGTACGAGCAGTACTTC
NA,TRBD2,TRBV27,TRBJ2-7,CASKFSGTWTYEQYF,TGTGCCAGCAAATTCAGCGGGACCTGGACCTACGAGCAGTACTTC
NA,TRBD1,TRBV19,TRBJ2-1,CASSTTGAYNEQFF,TGTGCCAGTAGTACGACAGGGGCCTACAATGAGCAGTTCTTC
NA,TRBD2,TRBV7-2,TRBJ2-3,CASSSGGLAGSTDTQYF,TGTGCCAGCAGCTCGGGCGGACTAGCGGGCTCCACAGATACGCAGTATTTT
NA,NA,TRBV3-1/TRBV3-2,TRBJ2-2,CASSQDMPRHGEGELFF,TGTGCCAGCAGCCAAGATATGCCGAGACACGGTGAAGGGGAGCTGTTTTTT
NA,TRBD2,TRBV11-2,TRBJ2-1,CASSLVGTRDEQFF,TGTGCCAGCAGCTTAGTCGGGACTAGGGATGAGCAGTTCTTC
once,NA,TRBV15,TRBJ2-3,CATRPPTTDTQYF,TGTGCCACCAGGCCCCCTACCACCGATACGCAGTATTTT
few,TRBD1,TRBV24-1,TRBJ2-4,CATSDGRGRGIQYF,TGTGCCACCAGTGATGGCAGGGGGCGCGGCATTCAGTACTTC
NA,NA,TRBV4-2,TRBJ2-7,CASSPVGTGTSSYEQYF,TGTGCCAGCAGCCCCGTAGGGACAGGGACTAGCTCCTACGAGCAGTACTTC